One TCR beta chain is described in this entry. Measured with immunoSEQ multiplex PCR; TCRdb has only the in-frame clones, and not every one. The repertoire includes roughly 22,000 clones, 80% to 95% of them detected once, and 0.5% to 0.8% sits in the top ten. The data belong to a study of T cell changes during pregnancy in multiple sclerosis. CDR3 length equals 18 residues. CDR1 is MNHEY and CDR2 is SMNVEV in the germline V gene (reference sequence). V lost 5 bases and J lost 8; bases outside the gene matches: 12. The material was CD4+ T cells from peripheral blood mononuclear cells, obtained after pregnancy. This TCR was recovered from a female donor in good health, enrolled as a control in a pregnancy study. The chain joins TRBV27 to TRBJ2-2; TRBD2 matches at 15 bases. CDR3 nucleotide sequence: TGTGCCAGCAGTCCCGGGACTAGCGGGAGGACCCCGACTGGGGAGCTGTTTTTT. Translation gives CASSPGTSGRTPTGELFF.